These 28 T cell receptor beta chains came from one sample sequenced in a study of shared clonotypes between healthy human individuals. Repertoires were generated with immunoSEQ multiplex PCR, while TCRdb's copy carries only in-frame clones and drops some. The data show around 1,000,000 clones, approximately 77% seen once. Sample: memory CD4+ T cells from PBMCs. Indicated subset: CD45RA-negative fraction. The receptors were sampled from a man aged 18 to 29 in good health. Some clones in this sample may be carry-over from other donors' samples.

J is TRBJ1-5 and V is TRBV19; 7 bases fit TRBD1. V was pared by 2 bases and J by 6 bases, with 4 bases of the junction left unmatched. Germline V CDR1 and CDR2: LNHDA, SQIVND (reference sequence). The CDR3 totals 14 residues. The CDR3 spells CASSILGGGQPQHF. The CDR3 bases are TGTGCCAGTAGTATATTAGGGGGCGGTCAGCCCCAGCATTTT.

The chain has TRBV19 and TRBJ1-2, with D unclear. The CDR3 totals 11 residues. Per the germline V gene, CDR1 is LNHDA and CDR2 is SQIVND (reference sequence). V gave up 3 bases and J gave up 4 bases, with 3 bases separating them. The DNA for the CDR3 is TGTGCCAGTAGTATGGTCTATGGCTACACCTTC. It encodes CASSMVYGYTF.

CDR3 in amino acids: CASSSRGGGYNEQFF. The DNA for the CDR3 is TGTGCCAGCAGCTCACGGGGCGGAGGGTACAATGAGCAGTTCTTC. The J gene is TRBJ2-1, the V gene TRBV7-2, with a possible D match to TRBD2 (6 bases). CDR1 SGHTA and CDR2 FQGNSA come from the germline V gene. Trimming removed 4 bases at V and 4 bases at J, with 14 bases between. This CDR3 is 15 amino acids long.

The rearrangement links TRBV28 to TRBJ1-2; 10 positions agree with TRBD1. This CDR3 is 13 amino acids long. Germline CDR1 and CDR2: MDHEN and SYDVKM. Trimming took 8 bases from V and 6 from J; bases not matched to a gene: 6. CDR3 sequence reads: CASVRDRGHGYTF. CDR3 in DNA: TGTGCCAGCGTCCGGGACAGGGGTCATGGCTACACCTTC.

The chain joins TRBV19 to TRBJ2-2; D is ambiguous. V gave up 0 bases and J gave up 7 bases, with 12 bases separating them. Germline values: CDR1 LNHDA, CDR2 SQIVND (reference sequence). This CDR3 comprises 15 residues. In DNA, the CDR3 is TGTGCCAGTAGTATAGATCGTGGGGATATCGGGGAGCTGTTTTTT. Protein: CASSIDRGDIGELFF. Variable domain in full (rest from reference TRBV19 and TRBJ2-2): DGGITQSPKYLFRKEGQNVTLSCEQNLNHDAMYWYRQDPGQGLRLIYYSQIVNDFQKGDIAEGYSVSREKKESFPLTVTSAQKNPTAFYLCASSIDRGDIGELFFGEGSRLTVL.

As for this clone: A read error is likely here: a far larger clone is one base away. The J gene is TRBJ1-1, the V gene TRBV28; no reliable D call. The germline CDR1 and CDR2 sequences are MDHEN and SYDVKM. Trimming shortened V by 3 bases and J by 1 base, and 3 bases separated the two germline ends. The CDR3 runs 12 residues. The CDR3 region has the DNA TGTGCCAGCAGTTTGGGGAACACTGAAGCTTTCTTT. This gives the protein CASSLGNTEAFF. The entire variable domain, with the rest obtained from reference TRBV28 and TRBJ1-1, is as follows: DVKVTQSSRYLVKRTGEKVFLECVQDMDHENMFWYRQDPGLGLRLIYFSYDVKMKEKGDIPEGYSVSREKKERFSLILESASTNQTSMYLCASSLGNTEAFFGQGTRLTVV.

The table lists this clone with a few counts. In the same sample, other DNA sequences code for this CDR3. The genes are TRBV7-6 and TRBJ1-1; TRBD1 agrees at 8 bases. The CDR3 has 14 residues. The V gene's germline CDR1 is SGHVS and CDR2 FNYEAQ. The V gene end was trimmed by 1 base and the J gene end by 5 bases; junction bases not matched to a gene: 3. In DNA form, the CDR3 reads TGTGCCAGCAGCTTAGAAACAGGGGGAACTGAAGCTTTCTTT. Protein: CASSLETGGTEAFF.

CDR3 DNA sequence: TGTGCCAGCAGCTTCTATAGGTATAGGGGGCAAGATCAGCCCCAGCATTTT. It specifies CASSFYRYRGQDQPQHF. The chain uses TRBV5-8 and TRBJ1-5, with TRBD1 identical over 7 bases. CDR1 is SGHTS and CDR2 is YDEGEE in the germline V gene. This CDR3 has 17 residues. With V trimmed by 2 bases and J by 5 bases, 13 bases remained unmatched.

The chain uses TRBV30 and TRBJ1-3; maybe TRBD1 (6 bases). Trimming removed 8 bases from V and 0 bases from J, with 11 bases in between. Germline loops: CDR1 GTSNPN, CDR2 SVGIG (reference sequence). The CDR3 has 13 amino acids. The CDR3 DNA follows: TGTGCCGGACAGCATTTCTCTGGAAACACCATATATTTT. Translation gives CAGQHFSGNTIYF.

Comments on this clone: This same CDR3 is encoded by further DNA sequences in the sample. The chain recombines TRBV5-1 with TRBJ2-2, with 7 positions matching TRBD1. This CDR3 is built from 15 residues. With 0 bases clipped from V and 2 bases from J, the junction kept 1 base outside the gene matches. The V gene's germline CDR1 is SGHRS and CDR2 YFSETQ. In nucleotides, the CDR3 is TGCGCCAGCAGCTTGGGACAGGGAAACACCGGGGAGCTGTTTTTT. Amino acids: CASSLGQGNTGELFF.

Comments on this clone: Different DNA sequences within this sample yield the same CDR3. The chain links TRBV7-2 to TRBJ1-5; D is unclear. V was clipped by 3 bases and J by 2 bases, with 2 bases between them. There are 12 residues in the CDR3. The germline V gene encodes CDR1 SGHTA and CDR2 FQGNSA. CDR3 in amino acids: CASSLGNQPQHF. The CDR3 nucleotides read TGTGCCAGCAGCTTGGGCAATCAGCCCCAGCATTTT.

With regard to this clone: This may be a read error, as it is one base from a much larger clone. DNA of the CDR3: TGTGCCAGCAGTGTACAGGCGGGAACGGGAGATACGCAGTATTTT. Protein product: CASSVQAGTGDTQYF. This chain uses TRBV6-4 with TRBJ2-3; TRBD2 might be the D (6 bases). The V gene lost 4 bases and the J gene lost 5 bases, with 16 bases spanning the gap. Germline assignment: CDR1 MRHNA and CDR2 SNTAGT. This CDR3 has 15 amino acids.

This clone came up a few times. V is TRBV7-9 and J is TRBJ1-4, with D perhaps matching TRBD1 (5 bases). The V gene lost 5 bases and the J gene lost 6 bases, with 10 bases spanning the gap. This CDR3 is built from 13 residues. In germline, CDR1 is SEHNR, CDR2 FQNEAQ (reference sequence). CDR3: CASSPRGDEKLFF. Here the CDR3 DNA reads TGTGCCAGCAGCCCACGGGGGGATGAAAAACTGTTTTTT.

The chain couples TRBV30 to TRBJ1-2; D unclear. Germline CDR1 GTSNPN, CDR2 SVGIG (reference sequence). V dropped 2 bases and J dropped 8 bases, with 9 bases sitting between them. This CDR3 spans 11 amino acids. The CDR3 coding sequence is TGTGCCTGGAGTCAGGACGGCGGCTACACCTTC. It yields the protein CAWSQDGGYTF. Based on the CDR3 plus reference TRBV30 and TRBJ1-2, the full variable domain is SQTIHQWPATLVQPVGSPLSLECTVEGTSNPNLYWYRQAAGRGLQLLFYSVGIGQISSEVPQNLSASRPQDRQFILSSKKLLLSDSGFYLCAWSQDGGYTFGSGTRLTVV.

This clone was seen a handful of times. The chain uses TRBV28 and TRBJ1-5; 7 positions agree with TRBD1. The trim removed 2 bases at V and 5 bases at J, leaving 3 bases unmatched. Germline CDR1 and CDR2: MDHEN and SYDVKM. The CDR3 spans 14 residues. The CDR3 loop is CASSLRQGDQPQHF. The CDR3 DNA reads TGTGCCAGCAGTTTACGACAGGGAGATCAGCCCCAGCATTTT. The full variable domain, in which reference TRBV28 and TRBJ1-5 provide the parts outside the CDR3, is DVKVTQSSRYLVKRTGEKVFLECVQDMDHENMFWYRQDPGLGLRLIYFSYDVKMKEKGDIPEGYSVSREKKERFSLILESASTNQTSMYLCASSLRQGDQPQHFGDGTRLSIL.

This clone was detected a few times. In the same sample, other DNA sequences code for this CDR3. The chain joins TRBV5-1 to TRBJ2-5; the D is unclear. The CDR3 consists of 14 residues. Germline CDR1 is SGHRS and CDR2 is YFSETQ. V lost 2 bases and J 1 base, leaving 9 bases between the germline ends. CDR3 protein: CASSFFGSQETQYF. The DNA for the CDR3 is TGCGCCAGCAGCTTTTTCGGCAGCCAAGAGACCCAGTACTTC.

The rearrangement links TRBV7-3 to TRBJ2-1; tentatively, D is TRBD2 (6 bases). The CDR3 runs 15 residues. Trimming cost V 5 bases and J 3 bases, with 14 bases left between them. The germline V gene encodes CDR1 SGHTA and CDR2 FQGTGA. This CDR3 is CASSSGRAVYNEQFF. CDR3 in DNA: TGTGCCAGCAGCAGCGGGCGAGCCGTCTACAATGAGCAGTTCTTC.

The chain carries TRBV7-3 and TRBJ1-5, with D unresolved. Trimming pared 1 base from V and 8 bases from J, leaving 9 bases between. The germline CDR1 and CDR2 sequences are SGHTA and FQGTGA. This CDR3 comprises 13 residues. The CDR3 DNA follows: TGTGCCAGCAGCTTAAACCCGAGTGAGCCCCAGCATTTT. Residues: CASSLNPSEPQHF.

The chain uses TRBV10-1 and TRBJ2-2; no clear D. The ends were cut back, 0 bases at V and 9 bases at J, with 14 bases in the middle. Per the germline V gene, CDR1 is WNHNN and CDR2 is SYGVQD (reference sequence). The length of the CDR3 is 15 residues. The CDR3 loop reads CASSESTLVTRELFF. CDR3 nucleotides: TGCGCCAGCAGTGAGTCGACTTTAGTGACGAGGGAGCTGTTTTTT.

The J gene is TRBJ1-1, the V gene TRBV7-3, with 7 bases fitting TRBD1. With 3 bases clipped from V and 5 bases from J, the junction kept 3 bases outside the gene matches. CDR3 size: 13 residues. Germline V gene sequence: CDR1 SGHTA, CDR2 FQGTGA. CDR3 in DNA: TGTGCCAGCAGCTTCGCAGGGGGAACTGAAGCTTTCTTT. Translated: CASSFAGGTEAFF.

The chain carries TRBV11-2 and TRBJ1-2; perhaps TRBD1 as D (6 bases). Looked up from germline, CDR1 is SGHAT and CDR2 is FQNNGV. This CDR3 is 19 amino acids long. V was trimmed by 6 bases and J by 0 bases, leaving 26 bases between them. The CDR3 nucleotides read TGTGCCAGCAGACCAATCGGGACACTCGGGGACAAAACTAACTATGGCTACACCTTC. Its translation is CASRPIGTLGDKTNYGYTF.

V is TRBV28 and J is TRBJ2-7; 10 positions match TRBD1. The CDR3 sequence is 14 residues long. V shed 2 bases, J shed 7 bases, and the junction held 5 bases outside the gene matches. Germline CDR1 reads MDHEN; CDR2 reads SYDVKM. The CDR3 DNA sequence: TGTGCCAGCAGTTTAGGCGACAGGGGGCGAGAGCAGTACTTC. It translates to CASSLGDRGREQYF.

Note on this clone: A single base separates this from a much larger clone, so it may be a read error. V is TRBV30 and J is TRBJ2-1; D is tentatively TRBD1 or TRBD2 (5 bases each). CDR1 is GTSNPN and CDR2 is SVGIG in the germline V gene (reference sequence). CDR3 length: 15 residues. In DNA form, the CDR3 reads TGTGACTGGAGTGTTCCCCAGGGAGTCCGAAATGAGCAGTTCTTC. Encoded protein: CDWSVPQGVRNEQFF.

V and J are TRBV10-3 and TRBJ1-2; D perhaps matches TRBD1 (5 bases). The CDR3 is made up of 15 amino acids. Trimming removed 2 bases at V and 2 bases at J, with 12 bases between. Germline V gene data show CDR1 as ENHRY and CDR2 as SYGVKD. The CDR3 DNA is TGTGCCATCAGTGAGGGGGAGGGGCGAAACTATGGCTACACCTTC. It translates to CAISEGEGRNYGYTF.

The CDR3 bases are TGTGCCAGCAGTATATGGCGGGGGAACACTGAAGCTTTCTTT. As protein: CASSIWRGNTEAFF. This rearrangement joins TRBV6-1 to TRBJ1-1; unclear D gene. The V gene's germline CDR1 is MNHNS and CDR2 SASEGT. CDR3 size: 14 residues. Deletions cut 5 bases from V and 1 base from J, with 11 bases between.

This clone was recorded only once. J is TRBJ2-2 and V is TRBV4-2; D possibly corresponds to TRBD1 (6 bases). V lost 0 bases, J lost 0 bases, and 8 bases lay in between. This CDR3 is built from 16 residues. CDR1 and CDR2 (germline): LGHNA, YNFKEQ. CDR3 sequence reads: CASSQDQGTNTGELFF. The CDR3, as DNA: TGTGCCAGCAGCCAAGATCAGGGGACGAACACCGGGGAGCTGTTTTTT.

V is TRBV28 and J is TRBJ2-1, with 13 bases lining up with TRBD2. Looked up from germline, CDR1 is MDHEN and CDR2 is SYDVKM. The V and J ends lost 6 bases and 6 bases, in that order; junction bases with no gene match: 14. This CDR3 has 18 amino acids. The CDR3 loop reads CASRQVPGLAGYSNEQFF. The CDR3 DNA follows: TGTGCCAGCAGGCAAGTCCCGGGACTAGCGGGATATAGCAATGAGCAGTTCTTC.

The chain combines TRBV6-5 with TRBJ2-2; D possibly corresponds to TRBD2 (5 bases). Trimming took 6 bases from V and 6 from J, leaving 14 bases between them. The CDR3 loop spans 14 amino acids. The germline V gene has CDR1 MNHEY and CDR2 SVGAGI. Here the CDR3 DNA reads TGTGCCAGCAGCCAACATGAGCGGCCCGGGGAGCTGTTTTTT. The encoded protein is CASSQHERPGELFF.